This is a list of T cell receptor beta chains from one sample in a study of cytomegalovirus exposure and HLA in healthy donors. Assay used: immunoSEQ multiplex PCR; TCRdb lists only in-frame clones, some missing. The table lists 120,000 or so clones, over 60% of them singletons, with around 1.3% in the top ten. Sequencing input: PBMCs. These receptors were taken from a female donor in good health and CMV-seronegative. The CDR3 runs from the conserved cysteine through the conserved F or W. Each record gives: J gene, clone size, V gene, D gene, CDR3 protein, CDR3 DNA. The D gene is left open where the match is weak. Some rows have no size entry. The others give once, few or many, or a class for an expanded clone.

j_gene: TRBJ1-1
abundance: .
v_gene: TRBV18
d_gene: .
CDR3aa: CASSPGGNTEAFF
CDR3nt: TGTGCCAGCTCACCGGGGGGGAACACTGAAGCTTTCTTT

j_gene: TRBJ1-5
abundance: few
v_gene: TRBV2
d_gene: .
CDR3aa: CASSEDSSNQPQHF
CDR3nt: TGTGCCAGCAGTGAAGACAGCAGCAATCAGCCCCAGCATTTT

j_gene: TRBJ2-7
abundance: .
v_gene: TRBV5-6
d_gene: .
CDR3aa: CASSLGRGGTYEQYF
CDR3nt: TGTGCCAGCAGCTTGGGGCGGGGCGGGACCTACGAGCAGTACTTC

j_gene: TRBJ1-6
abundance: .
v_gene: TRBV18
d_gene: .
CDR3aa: CASSPLAGSMDGSPLHF
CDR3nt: TGTGCCAGCTCACCTTTAGCCGGGTCGATGGATGGTTCACCCCTCCACTTT

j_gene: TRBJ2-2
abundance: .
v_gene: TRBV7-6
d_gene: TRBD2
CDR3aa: CASSYPTSGGATGELFF
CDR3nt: TGTGCCAGCAGCTATCCGACTAGCGGGGGGGCTACCGGGGAGCTGTTTTTT

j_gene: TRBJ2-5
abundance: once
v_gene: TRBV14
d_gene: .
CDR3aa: CASSQDGPGGDQETQYF
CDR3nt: TGTGCCAGCAGCCAAGACGGCCCAGGAGGGGACCAAGAGACCCAGTACTTC

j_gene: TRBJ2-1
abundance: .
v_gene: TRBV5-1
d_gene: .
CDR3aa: CASSRVLGEDNEQFF
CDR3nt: TGCGCCAGCAGCCGGGTGCTAGGCGAAGACAATGAGCAGTTCTTC

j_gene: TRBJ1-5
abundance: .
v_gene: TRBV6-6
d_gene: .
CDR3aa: CASSYSGGSNQPQHF
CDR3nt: TGTGCCAGCAGTTACTCGGGGGGAAGCAATCAGCCCCAGCATTTT

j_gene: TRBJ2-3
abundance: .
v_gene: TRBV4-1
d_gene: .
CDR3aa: CASSQSTQPTDTQYF
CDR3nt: TGCGCCAGCAGCCAAAGTACACAGCCCACAGATACGCAGTATTTT

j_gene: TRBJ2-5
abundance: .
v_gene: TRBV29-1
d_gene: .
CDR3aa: CSVEDRRRREETQYF
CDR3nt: TGCAGCGTTGAAGATCGTAGGAGGAGGGAAGAGACCCAGTACTTC

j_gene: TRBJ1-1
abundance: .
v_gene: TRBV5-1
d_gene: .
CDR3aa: CASSLDRMNTEAFF
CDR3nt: TGCGCCAGCAGCTTGGATAGAATGAACACTGAAGCTTTCTTT

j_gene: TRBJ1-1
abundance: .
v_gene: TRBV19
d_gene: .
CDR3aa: CASRGREMNTEAFF
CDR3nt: TGTGCCAGTAGAGGCAGGGAAATGAACACTGAAGCTTTCTTT

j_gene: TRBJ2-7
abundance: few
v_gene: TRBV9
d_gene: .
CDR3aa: CASSVEWVTEYEQYF
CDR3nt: TGTGCCAGCAGCGTAGAATGGGTGACAGAGTACGAGCAGTACTTC

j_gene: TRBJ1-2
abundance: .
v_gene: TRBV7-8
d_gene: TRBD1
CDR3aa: CASSPGTGYYGYTF
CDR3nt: TGTGCCAGCAGCCCCGGGACAGGCTACTATGGCTACACCTTC

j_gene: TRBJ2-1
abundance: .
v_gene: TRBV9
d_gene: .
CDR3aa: CASSVVGDSYNEQFF
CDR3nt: TGTGCCAGCAGCGTAGTTGGAGACTCCTACAATGAGCAGTTCTTC

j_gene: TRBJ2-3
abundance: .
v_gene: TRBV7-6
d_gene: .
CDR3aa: CASSLQGNTDTQYF
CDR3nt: TGTGCCAGCAGCTTACAGGGGAACACAGATACGCAGTATTTT

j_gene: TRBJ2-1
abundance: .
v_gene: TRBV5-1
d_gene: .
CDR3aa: CASSLGTVNEQFF
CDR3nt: TGCGCCAGCAGCTTGGGGACTGTGAATGAGCAGTTCTTC

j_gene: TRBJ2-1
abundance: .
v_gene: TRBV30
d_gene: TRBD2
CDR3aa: CAWSHNSGGADEQFF
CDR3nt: TGTGCCTGGAGCCATAATAGCGGGGGTGCTGATGAGCAGTTCTTC

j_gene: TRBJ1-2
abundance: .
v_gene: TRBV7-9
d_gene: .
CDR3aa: CASSFSATNYGYTF
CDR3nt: TGTGCCAGCAGCTTCTCTGCGACTAACTATGGCTACACCTTC

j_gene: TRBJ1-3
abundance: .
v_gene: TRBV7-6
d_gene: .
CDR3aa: CASSLGGDRNTIYF
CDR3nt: TGTGCCAGCAGCTTAGGGGGAGACCGAAACACCATATATTTT

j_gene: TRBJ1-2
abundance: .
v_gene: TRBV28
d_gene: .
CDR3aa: CASSQTAYGYTF
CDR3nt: TGTGCCAGCAGTCAGACAGCCTATGGCTACACCTTC

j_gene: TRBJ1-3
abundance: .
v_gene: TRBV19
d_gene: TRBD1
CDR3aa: CASKGRQGASGNTIYF
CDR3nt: TGTGCCAGTAAAGGCAGACAGGGCGCCTCTGGAAACACCATATATTTT

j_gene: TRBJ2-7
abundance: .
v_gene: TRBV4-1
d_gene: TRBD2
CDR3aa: CASSPRESGASSYEQYF
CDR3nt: TGCGCCAGCAGCCCGCGTGAGAGCGGGGCAAGCTCCTACGAGCAGTACTTC

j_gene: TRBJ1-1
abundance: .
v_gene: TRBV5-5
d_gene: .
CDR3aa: CASSQQTLNTEAFF
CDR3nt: TGTGCCAGCAGCCAACAGACCCTGAACACTGAAGCTTTCTTT

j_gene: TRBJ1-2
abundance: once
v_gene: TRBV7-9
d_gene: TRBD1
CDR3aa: CSSSFIPRTGNYGYTF
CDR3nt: TGTTCCAGCAGCTTTATCCCCCGGACAGGGAACTATGGCTACACCTTC

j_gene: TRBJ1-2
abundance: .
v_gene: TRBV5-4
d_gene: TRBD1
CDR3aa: CASSWAAGGANYGYTF
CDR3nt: TGTGCCAGCAGCTGGGCCGCAGGGGGCGCTAACTATGGCTACACCTTC

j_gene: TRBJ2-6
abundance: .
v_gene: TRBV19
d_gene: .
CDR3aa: CASSIGSGANVLTF
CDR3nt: TGTGCCAGTAGTATCGGCTCTGGGGCCAACGTCCTGACTTTC

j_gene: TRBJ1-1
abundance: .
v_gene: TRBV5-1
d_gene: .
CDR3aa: CASSPSVELLNTEAFF
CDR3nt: TGCGCCAGCAGCCCCTCCGTTGAGCTTCTGAACACTGAAGCTTTCTTT

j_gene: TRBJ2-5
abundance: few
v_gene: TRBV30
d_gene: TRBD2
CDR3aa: CAWRGTSGSETQYF
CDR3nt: TGTGCCTGGAGGGGGACTAGCGGGTCAGAGACCCAGTACTTC

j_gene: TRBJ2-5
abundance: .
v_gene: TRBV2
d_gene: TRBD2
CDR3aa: CASSGGGIAETQYF
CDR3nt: TGTGCCAGCAGTGGGGGGGGGATAGCCGAGACCCAGTACTTC

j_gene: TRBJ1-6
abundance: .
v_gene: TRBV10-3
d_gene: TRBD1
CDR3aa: CAISPGQGSPLHF
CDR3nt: TGTGCCATCAGCCCCGGACAGGGTTCACCCCTCCACTTT

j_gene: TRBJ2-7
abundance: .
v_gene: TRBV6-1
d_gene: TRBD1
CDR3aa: CASGDRVEQYF
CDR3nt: TGTGCCAGCGGGGACAGGGTCGAGCAGTACTTC

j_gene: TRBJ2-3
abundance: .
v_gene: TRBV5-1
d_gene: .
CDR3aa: CASSPRGRWSADTQYF
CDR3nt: TGCGCCAGCAGTCCCAGGGGCCGATGGTCCGCAGATACGCAGTATTTT

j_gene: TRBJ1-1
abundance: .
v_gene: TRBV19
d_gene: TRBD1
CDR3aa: CASQTGGGGEAFF
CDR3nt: TGTGCCAGCCAAACAGGGGGCGGCGGTGAAGCTTTCTTT

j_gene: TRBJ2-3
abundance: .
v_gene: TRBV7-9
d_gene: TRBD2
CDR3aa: CASSLQAGGDAQYF
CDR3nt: TGTGCCAGCAGCTTACAAGCGGGGGGGGATGCGCAGTATTTT

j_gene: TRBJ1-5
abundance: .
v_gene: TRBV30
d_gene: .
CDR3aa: CAWSMGGLSNQPQHF
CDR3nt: TGTGCCTGGAGTATGGGGGGGCTTAGCAATCAGCCCCAGCATTTT

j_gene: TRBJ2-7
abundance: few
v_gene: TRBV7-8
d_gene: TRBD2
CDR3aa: CASSRLANSYEQYF
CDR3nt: TGTGCCAGCAGTCGACTAGCGAACTCCTACGAGCAGTACTTC

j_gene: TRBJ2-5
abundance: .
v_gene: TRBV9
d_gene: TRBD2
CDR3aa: CASSVGRLAGGSQETQYF
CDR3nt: TGTGCCAGCAGCGTAGGGCGACTAGCGGGAGGCTCGCAAGAGACCCAGTACTTC

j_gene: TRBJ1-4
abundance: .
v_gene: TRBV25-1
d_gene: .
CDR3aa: CASGRPGDVEKLFF
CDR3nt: TGTGCCAGCGGACGGCCGGGGGACGTCGAAAAACTGTTTTTT

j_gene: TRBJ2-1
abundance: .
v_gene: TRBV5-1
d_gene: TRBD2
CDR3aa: CASSLGAGGPGNEQFF
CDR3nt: TGCGCCAGCAGCTTGGGGGCGGGGGGGCCGGGCAATGAGCAGTTCTTC

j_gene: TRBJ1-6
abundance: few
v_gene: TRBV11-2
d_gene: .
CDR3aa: CASSLGAGSYNSPLHF
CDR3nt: TGTGCCAGCAGCTTAGGGGCAGGGTCCTATAATTCACCCCTCCACTTT

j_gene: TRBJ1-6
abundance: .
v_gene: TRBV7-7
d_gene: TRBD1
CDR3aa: CASSLATSTGQLPSSYNSPLHF
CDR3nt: TGTGCTAGCAGCTTGGCCACCTCCACGGGACAGCTACCAAGCTCCTATAATTCACCCCTCCACTTT

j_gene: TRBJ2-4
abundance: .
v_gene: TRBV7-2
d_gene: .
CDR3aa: CASSLGGRQSNIQYF
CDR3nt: TGTGCCAGCAGCTTAGGCGGCCGCCAATCAAACATTCAGTACTTC

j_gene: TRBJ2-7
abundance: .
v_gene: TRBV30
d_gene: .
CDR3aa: CAWTDSYEQYF
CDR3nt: TGTGCCTGGACCGACAGCTACGAGCAGTACTTC

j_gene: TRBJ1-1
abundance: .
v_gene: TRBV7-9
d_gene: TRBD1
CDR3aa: CASSMTGRETEAFF
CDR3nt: TGTGCCAGCAGTATGACAGGGCGGGAAACTGAAGCTTTCTTT

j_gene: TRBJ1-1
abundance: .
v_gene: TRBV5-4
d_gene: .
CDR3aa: CASSLEAGSAPEAFF
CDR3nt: TGTGCCAGCAGCTTGGAGGCAGGGTCCGCTCCTGAAGCTTTCTTT

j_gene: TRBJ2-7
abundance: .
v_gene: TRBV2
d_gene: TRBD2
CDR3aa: CASSERAGAYEQYF
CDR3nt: TGTGCCAGCAGTGAAAGAGCGGGAGCCTACGAGCAGTACTTC

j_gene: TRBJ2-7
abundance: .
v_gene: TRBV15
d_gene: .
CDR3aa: CATSRTRGIYEQYF
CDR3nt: TGTGCCACCAGCAGGACAAGAGGGATTTACGAGCAGTACTTC

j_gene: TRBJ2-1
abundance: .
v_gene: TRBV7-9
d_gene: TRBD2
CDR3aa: CSSSPWTSGRIHNEQFF
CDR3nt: TGTTCCAGCAGCCCGTGGACTAGCGGGAGGATCCACAATGAGCAGTTCTTC

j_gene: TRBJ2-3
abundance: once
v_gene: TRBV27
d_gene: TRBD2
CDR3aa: CASSLGRGDTQYF
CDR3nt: TGTGCCAGCAGTCTAGGGCGGGGGGATACGCAGTATTTT

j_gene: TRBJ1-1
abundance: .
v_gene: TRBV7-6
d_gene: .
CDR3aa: CASSFTKGGSTEAFF
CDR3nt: TGTGCCAGCAGCTTCACGAAGGGAGGCAGCACTGAAGCTTTCTTT